This T cell receptor (beta chain) emerged from a study of monozygotic twins with inflammatory bowel disease. As regards this clonotype: The antigen remains undetermined.

General study results and limits: Possibly reflecting limited power, no difference in repertoire similarity was found between concordant and discordant twins. Versus healthy twins, IBD patients showed fewer clonotypes shared with others, especially with disease activity. Whereas healthy co-twins had higher TCRbeta diversity (inverse Simpson), IBD patients had lower diversity.

One blood sample of 2.5 ml was taken from each donor. From the 5' RACE reads, TCRdb lists one entry per CDR3 protein and no DNA. This repertoire comprises 200,000 to 250,000 distinct CDR3 sequences; its ten largest clones make up about 8%. The sample consisted of blood. This TCR was recovered from a human donor with ulcerative colitis or Crohn's disease, or a healthy co-twin of an affected twin (not recorded which).

CDR3 amino acids: CSVERDPETQYF. The chain is built from TRBV29-1 and TRBJ2-5. In germline, CDR1 is SQVTM, CDR2 ANQGSEA. This CDR3 has 12 residues.